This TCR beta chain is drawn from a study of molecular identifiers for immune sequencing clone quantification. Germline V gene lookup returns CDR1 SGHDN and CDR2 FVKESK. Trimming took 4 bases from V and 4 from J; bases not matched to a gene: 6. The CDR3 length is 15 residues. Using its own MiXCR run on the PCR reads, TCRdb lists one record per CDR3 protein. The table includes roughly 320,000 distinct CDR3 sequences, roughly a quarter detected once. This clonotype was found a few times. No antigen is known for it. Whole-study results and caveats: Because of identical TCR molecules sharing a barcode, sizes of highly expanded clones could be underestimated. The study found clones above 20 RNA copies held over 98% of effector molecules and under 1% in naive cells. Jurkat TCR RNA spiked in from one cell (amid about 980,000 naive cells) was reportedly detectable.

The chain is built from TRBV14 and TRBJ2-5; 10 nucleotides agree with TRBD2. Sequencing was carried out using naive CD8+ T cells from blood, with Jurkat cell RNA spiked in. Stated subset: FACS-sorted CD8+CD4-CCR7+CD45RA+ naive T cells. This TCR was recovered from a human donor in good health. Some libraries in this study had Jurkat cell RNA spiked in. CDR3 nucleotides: TGTGCCAGCAGCCCCGAGCGGGAGGGCCGAGAGACCCAGTACTTC. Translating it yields CASSPEREGRETQYF.